One sample yielded the 32 T cell receptor beta chains listed below, sequenced in a study of cytomegalovirus exposure and HLA in healthy donors (dated by TCRdb to about 2017). Library construction relied on the immunoSEQ multiplex PCR assay. Imported from immuneACCESS, the table was reduced by TCRdb to in-frame sequences with V and J called. These copies leave out some clones; in studies compared against another copy, an unresolved V gene accounts for under half, and the cause of the remainder is not known. This sample gives a few hundred thousand clones in total; roughly 90% of them show up just once. Approximately 0.88% of the sample rests with the top ten. The sequenced sample consisted of PBMCs. All receptors come from a woman aged 18-29 years in good health and CMV-seronegative.

The rearrangement joins TRBV5-1 to TRBJ2-5, with TRBD2 as a possible D gene (6 bases). The CDR3 spans 15 residues. From germline, CDR1 is SGHRS and CDR2 YFSETQ. Deletions cut 3 bases from V and 2 bases from J, with 14 bases between. In DNA form, the CDR3 reads TGCGCCAGCAGCTACTATTCTAGCGTTCAAGAGACCCAGTACTTC. It yields the protein CASSYYSSVQETQYF.

V and J are TRBV28 and TRBJ1-3; D is uncertain. V was trimmed by 7 bases and J by 0 bases, leaving 10 bases between them. This CDR3 is built from 14 residues. CDR1 is MDHEN and CDR2 is SYDVKM in the germline V gene. CDR3 sequence (DNA): TGTGCCAGCACTGCACCCAGCTCTGGAAACACCATATATTTT. It translates to CASTAPSSGNTIYF.

This rearrangement joins TRBV2 to TRBJ1-1; the D gene is possibly TRBD1 (6 bases). There are 14 residues in the CDR3. Germline V gene data show CDR1 as SNHLY and CDR2 as FYNNEI. V dropped 9 bases and J dropped 2 bases, with 16 bases sitting between them. CDR3 nucleotides: TGTGCCAGTATAGAGACAGGAGCCAACACTGAAGCTTTCTTT. Translating it yields CASIETGANTEAFF.

The rearrangement uses TRBV29-1 and TRBJ1-3; D is possibly TRBD1 (6 bases). The CDR3 sequence is 14 residues long. The germline V gene encodes CDR1 SQVTM and CDR2 ANQGSEA. V was shortened by 6 bases and J by 0 bases, with 12 bases between the two germline ends. CDR3 region: CSVEDSNSGNTIYF. The CDR3 DNA is TGCAGCGTGGAGGACAGCAACTCTGGAAACACCATATATTTT.

This chain uses TRBV7-8 with TRBJ2-7; 10 bases are a match to TRBD1. J was trimmed by 4 bases and V by 7 bases; bases with no gene match: 7. Germline CDR1 SGHVS, CDR2 FQNEAQ. CDR3 length equals 14 residues. The CDR3 bases are TGTGCCAGCAACTCAGGGGACAGGGGATACGAGCAGTACTTC. As protein: CASNSGDRGYEQYF.

This chain connects TRBV6-1 to TRBJ2-1; D is unresolved. This CDR3 spans 12 amino acids. V was pared by 0 bases and J by 9 bases, with 6 bases between. The V gene's germline CDR1 is MNHNS and CDR2 SASEGT. This chain's CDR3 is CASSEAFREQFF. Here the CDR3 DNA reads TGTGCCAGCAGTGAAGCCTTCCGTGAGCAGTTCTTC.

The rearrangement links TRBV11-3 to TRBJ2-7, with D possibly matching TRBD1 (6 bases). Per the germline V gene, CDR1 is SGHNT and CDR2 is YENEEA. The CDR3 contains 12 residues. Trimming removed 10 bases from V and 2 bases from J, with 12 bases in between. Written as DNA, the CDR3 is TGTGCCACCTCCGGGACAACCTACGAGCAGTACTTC. This sequence encodes CATSGTTYEQYF.

V usage is TRBV27 and J usage is TRBJ2-7, with 7 bases aligning to TRBD1. The V and J ends lost 2 bases and 2 bases, in that order; junction bases with no gene match: 6. This CDR3 has 15 residues. Looked up from germline, CDR1 is MNHEY and CDR2 is SMNVEV (reference sequence). The CDR3 region is CASSLKGDSAYEQYF. CDR3 sequence (DNA): TGTGCCAGCAGTTTAAAGGGGGACAGTGCCTACGAGCAGTACTTC.

The chain carries TRBV5-4 and TRBJ1-1; tentatively, D is TRBD1 (5 bases). Between the trimmed V and J ends, which lost 4 bases and 2 bases, there was a span of 12 bases. CDR1 is SGHNT, CDR2 YYREEE, per germline (reference sequence). The CDR3 loop spans 14 amino acids. The CDR3 spells CASSPSRVNTEAFF. CDR3 DNA sequence: TGTGCCAGCAGCCCATCCAGGGTTAACACTGAAGCTTTCTTT.

This clone was counted once. Other DNA sequences in this specimen translate into the identical CDR3. The chain combines TRBV7-9 with TRBJ2-7, with 7 bases matching TRBD1. The CDR3 sequence is 12 residues long. V shed 8 bases, J shed 2 bases, and the junction held 3 bases outside the gene matches. Germline V lookup: CDR1 SEHNR, CDR2 FQNEAQ (reference sequence). CDR3 amino acids: CASSTGAYEQYF. CDR3 DNA: TGTGCCAGCTCTACAGGGGCCTACGAGCAGTACTTC.

In this sample, this clone turned up a few times. The gene calls are TRBV19 and TRBJ2-1; TRBD1 agrees at 7 bases. The CDR3 consists of 15 residues. V lost 6 bases and J lost 4; bases outside the gene matches: 9. Germline V CDR1 and CDR2: LNHDA, SQIVND (reference sequence). CDR3 amino acids: CASRGTAVGYNEQFF. The CDR3, as DNA: TGTGCCAGTAGGGGGACAGCCGTCGGGTACAATGAGCAGTTCTTC.

V gene TRBV9 combines with J gene TRBJ2-1, with no clear D. In germline, CDR1 is SGDLS, CDR2 YYNGEE. V lost 2 bases, J lost 0 bases, and 6 bases lay in between. The CDR3 is made up of 14 amino acids. CDR3 DNA: TGTGCCAGCAGCGTTAGCCGCTCCTACAATGAGCAGTTCTTC. Its translation: CASSVSRSYNEQFF.

The rearrangement uses TRBV27 and TRBJ1-2, with 8 bases identical to TRBD1. This CDR3 contains 13 residues. Germline V gene lookup returns CDR1 MNHEY and CDR2 SMNVEV (reference sequence). Trimming at V came to 5 bases and at J to 7 bases, leaving 6 bases not matched to a gene. The CDR3 sequence is CASSPGQGAGYTF. DNA for the CDR3: TGTGCCAGCAGTCCAGGACAGGGTGCTGGCTACACCTTC.

The CDR3 nucleotides read TGTGCCAGTAGTATTCCAAACACTGAAGCTTTCTTT. The encoded protein is CASSIPNTEAFF. The genes are TRBV19 and TRBJ1-1; the D is unclear. V was shortened by 3 bases and J by 2 bases, with 4 bases between the two germline ends. The germline gives CDR1 LNHDA, CDR2 SQIVND (reference sequence). The CDR3 length is 12 residues.

The chain recombines TRBV28 with TRBJ1-1; D possibly corresponds to TRBD1 (5 bases). The ends were cut back, 6 bases at V and 0 bases at J, with 14 bases in the middle. CDR1 MDHEN and CDR2 SYDVKM come from the germline V gene. The CDR3 extends over 15 amino acids. In DNA form, the CDR3 reads TGTGCCAGCAGATGGGGGGGTATTTTGAACACTGAAGCTTTCTTT. Protein: CASRWGGILNTEAFF.

The chain links TRBV28 to TRBJ1-6; perhaps TRBD1 as D (5 bases). The CDR3 runs 16 residues. V lost 3 bases, J lost 10 bases, and 19 bases lay in between. Germline CDR1 is MDHEN and CDR2 is SYDVKM. In DNA, the CDR3 is TGTGCCAGCAGTTTCCCCCAGGTAGGGGCAGGCTCACCCCTCCACTTT. Its translation: CASSFPQVGAGSPLHF.

This chain links TRBV2 with TRBJ2-2, with TRBD1 matching over 10 bases. Germline CDR1 SNHLY, CDR2 FYNNEI. CDR3 length: 12 amino acids. J was trimmed by 15 bases and V by 5 bases; bases with no gene match: 6. The CDR3 reads CASSYRDRGMFF. CDR3 coding DNA: TGTGCCAGCAGTTACCGGGACAGGGGCATGTTTTTT.

This chain uses TRBV18 with TRBJ2-5; 12 bases are a match to TRBD1. This CDR3 region has 15 residues. The V segment lost 5 bases and the J segment 4 bases; nucleotides outside the gene matches: 5. CDR1 is KGHSH, CDR2 LQKENI, per germline. The CDR3 is CASSTTGQGAETQYF. CDR3 in DNA: TGTGCCAGCTCAACCACGGGACAGGGGGCAGAGACCCAGTACTTC.

Concerning this clone: Other nucleotide sequences in the sample specify the same CDR3. This chain joins TRBV30 and TRBJ2-3, with 9 positions matching TRBD2. In germline, CDR1 is GTSNPN, CDR2 SVGIG (reference sequence). With V trimmed by 2 bases and J by 0 bases, 0 bases remained unmatched. The CDR3 has 14 amino acids. The CDR3 coding sequence is TGTGCCTGGAGTCTAGCGGGGAGCACAGATACGCAGTATTTT. It yields the protein CAWSLAGSTDTQYF. The full variable domain, its missing parts supplied by reference TRBV30 and TRBJ2-3, is SQTIHQWPATLVQPVGSPLSLECTVEGTSNPNLYWYRQAAGRGLQLLFYSVGIGQISSEVPQNLSASRPQDRQFILSSKKLLLSDSGFYLCAWSLAGSTDTQYFGPGTRLTVL.

The chain carries TRBV6-5 and TRBJ2-5, with D tentatively TRBD2 (6 bases). The CDR3 covers 13 residues. Trimming cost V 4 bases and J 5 bases, with 11 bases left between them. Per germline, CDR1 MNHEY and CDR2 SVGAGI. CDR3 protein: CASSSTSAETQYF. Written as DNA, the CDR3 is TGTGCCAGCAGTTCGACTAGTGCGGAGACCCAGTACTTC.

The J gene is TRBJ2-3, the V gene TRBV29-1, with D possibly being TRBD2 (6 bases). From germline, CDR1 is SQVTM and CDR2 ANQGSEA. There are 16 residues in the CDR3. Deletions cut 4 bases from V and 0 bases from J, with 17 bases between. The CDR3 loop is CSVAGDSGSSTDTQYF. In DNA form, the CDR3 reads TGCAGCGTTGCGGGAGATAGCGGATCTAGCACAGATACGCAGTATTTT.

This chain uses TRBV7-2 with TRBJ1-6, with TRBD1 matching over 7 bases. CDR3 length equals 15 residues. After removal of 5 bases from V and 4 bases from J, the junction contained 5 bases not matched to a gene. Germline V lookup: CDR1 SGHTA, CDR2 FQGNSA. CDR3 nucleotide sequence: TGTGCCAGCAGCCGGGACAGTTCTTATAATTCACCCCTCCACTTT. The encoded protein is CASSRDSSYNSPLHF.

The chain joins TRBV28 to TRBJ2-3; possibly TRBD2 for D (5 bases). Germline assignment: CDR1 MDHEN and CDR2 SYDVKM. CDR3 length: 10 amino acids. The V end was cut by 6 bases, the J end by 7 bases, with 5 bases between. CDR3 coding DNA: TGTGCCAGCAGCGGGAATACGCAGTATTTT. Encoded protein: CASSGNTQYF.

The chain carries TRBV28 and TRBJ2-3; D is unresolved. The germline gives CDR1 MDHEN, CDR2 SYDVKM. V was pared by 2 bases and J by 6 bases, with 15 bases between. CDR3 length: 15 amino acids. The CDR3 protein is CASSLPLAGGDTQYF. CDR3 in DNA: TGTGCCAGCAGTTTACCCCTGGCCGGCGGCGATACGCAGTATTTT.

This clone has just one count. The chain joins TRBV28 to TRBJ2-7; the match to TRBD1 covers 8 bases. This CDR3 contains 16 residues. CDR1 MDHEN and CDR2 SYDVKM come from the germline V gene. Unmatched junction bases numbered 10, after V lost 5 bases and J lost 1 base. The CDR3 protein is CASSRRQGFRSYEQYF. CDR3 coding DNA: TGTGCCAGCAGTAGACGACAGGGGTTTCGTTCCTACGAGCAGTACTTC. Filled out from reference TRBV28 and TRBJ2-7, the complete variable domain reads DVKVTQSSRYLVKRTGEKVFLECVQDMDHENMFWYRQDPGLGLRLIYFSYDVKMKEKGDIPEGYSVSREKKERFSLILESASTNQTSMYLCASSRRQGFRSYEQYFGPGTRLTVT.

V is TRBV30 and J is TRBJ2-3; 14 bases agree with TRBD2. The CDR3 totals 16 residues. V trimming: 0 bases; J trimming: 2 bases; junction bases outside the gene matches: 1. Germline V lookup: CDR1 GTSNPN, CDR2 SVGIG (reference sequence). The CDR3 sequence: CAWSVGLAGATDTQYF. In DNA, the CDR3 is TGTGCCTGGAGTGTGGGACTAGCGGGGGCCACAGATACGCAGTATTTT.

The CDR3 sequence is CASSSGQVATNEKLFF. DNA of the CDR3: TGTGCCAGCTCATCCGGACAGGTAGCAACTAATGAAAAACTGTTTTTT. The chain uses TRBV18 and TRBJ1-4; the match to TRBD1 covers 7 bases. CDR3 length: 16 amino acids. Trimming removed 5 bases from V and 0 bases from J; junction bases left unmatched: 6. Germline values: CDR1 KGHSH, CDR2 LQKENI.

V and J are TRBV28 and TRBJ1-1; 9 positions agree with TRBD1. V lost 7 bases and J lost 10; bases outside the gene matches: 4. CDR1 is MDHEN and CDR2 is SYDVKM in the germline V gene. The CDR3 loop spans 11 amino acids. CDR3 sequence (DNA): TGTGCCAGCAACAGGGGGCTCTCAGCTTTCTTT. It codes for CASNRGLSAFF. The full variable domain, in which reference TRBV28 and TRBJ1-1 provide the parts outside the CDR3, is DVKVTQSSRYLVKRTGEKVFLECVQDMDHENMFWYRQDPGLGLRLIYFSYDVKMKEKGDIPEGYSVSREKKERFSLILESASTNQTSMYLCASNRGLSAFFGQGTRLTVV.

The chain carries TRBV6-1 and TRBJ2-7; D gene ambiguous. CDR1 MNHNS and CDR2 SASEGT come from the germline V gene. Deletions cut 4 bases from V and 2 bases from J, with 3 bases between. This CDR3 contains 11 residues. CDR3: CASSAAYEQYF. CDR3 bases: TGTGCCAGCAGTGCCGCCTACGAGCAGTACTTC.

The chain employs TRBV13 and TRBJ2-6, with 11 bases identical to TRBD1. CDR3 length: 18 residues. V shed 4 bases, J shed 4 bases, and the junction held 9 bases outside the gene matches. Germline assignment: CDR1 PRHDT and CDR2 FYEKMQ (reference sequence). The CDR3, as DNA: TGTGCCAGCAGCTCCTCCGGGACAGGGGGACCCGGGGCCAACGTCCTGACTTTC. This encodes CASSSSGTGGPGANVLTF.

This clone has just a few counts. The rearrangement joins TRBV28 to TRBJ1-1, with TRBD1 matching 10 bases. The ends lost 8 bases at V and 1 base at J; junction bases unmatched: 1. The CDR3 length is 13 residues. Per the germline V gene, CDR1 is MDHEN and CDR2 is SYDVKM. In DNA, the CDR3 is TGTGCCAGCCGACAGGGGGCGAACACTGAAGCTTTCTTT. Translating it yields CASRQGANTEAFF.

V is TRBV6-5 and J is TRBJ1-2, with no clear D. The CDR3 spans 14 residues. From germline, CDR1 is MNHEY and CDR2 SVGAGI. V was pared by 6 bases and J by 5 bases, with 16 bases between. The CDR3 protein is CASRRNSLPYGYTF. CDR3 in DNA: TGTGCCAGCAGGAGGAACTCCCTTCCGTATGGCTACACCTTC.